A selection of T cell receptor beta chains follows, all from one sample in a study of T cell responses to AZD1222 COVID-19 vaccine. Profiling relied on immunoSEQ multiplex PCR, and the TCRdb table lists in-frame clones only, not all of them. The repertoire holds approximately 140,000 clones, with under 95% as singletons. This sample comprised peripheral blood, obtained on day 0 of AZD1222 vaccination. Receptors were obtained from an adult in good health. Both conserved end residues are part of each CDR3. D genes are given only for firm matches. Size values are once, few and many counts, or a class for expanded clones, and some rows have none.

CDR3nt: TGTGCCAGCAGTTTATCCCCTCTCGCTAACTATGGCTACACCTTC
CDR3aa: CASSLSPLANYGYTF
j_gene: TRBJ1-2
d_gene: NA
v_gene: TRBV27
len: 15
abundance: NA

CDR3nt: TGTGCCAGCAGCCGACCCGATACAGGGGATGAGCGGAAGACTAATGAAAAACTGTTTTTT
CDR3aa: CASSRPDTGDERKTNEKLFF
j_gene: TRBJ1-4
d_gene: TRBD1
v_gene: TRBV3-1/TRBV3-2
len: 20
abundance: NA

CDR3nt: TGTGCCACCAGCAGAGATCGGGGGGCCGGTCAGCCCCAGCATTTT
CDR3aa: CATSRDRGAGQPQHF
j_gene: TRBJ1-5
d_gene: NA
v_gene: TRBV15
len: 15
abundance: NA

CDR3nt: TGTGCCACCAAGGGCGGGTCCCCGGGGGGTACCGGGGAGCTGTTTTTT
CDR3aa: CATKGGSPGGTGELFF
j_gene: TRBJ2-2
d_gene: TRBD2
v_gene: TRBV15
len: 16
abundance: once

CDR3nt: TGTGCCAGCAGCTCATCCTCCTACGAGCAGTACTTC
CDR3aa: CASSSSSYEQYF
j_gene: TRBJ2-7
d_gene: NA
v_gene: TRBV11-2
len: 12
abundance: few

CDR3nt: TGTGCCAGCAGCCCAGGGGGGACAGGGCTCGGCTACACCTTC
CDR3aa: CASSPGGTGLGYTF
j_gene: TRBJ1-2
d_gene: TRBD1
v_gene: TRBV14
len: 14
abundance: NA

CDR3nt: TGTGCCAGCAGCTCCCCCACTATGAACACTGAAGCTTTCTTT
CDR3aa: CASSSPTMNTEAFF
j_gene: TRBJ1-1
d_gene: NA
v_gene: TRBV3-1/TRBV3-2
len: 14
abundance: NA

CDR3nt: TGCGCCAGCAGCCACCAGGGGGAGAACACCGGGGAGCTGTTTTTT
CDR3aa: CASSHQGENTGELFF
j_gene: TRBJ2-2
d_gene: TRBD1
v_gene: TRBV5-1
len: 15
abundance: NA

CDR3nt: TGTGCCAGCAGTCGGAGCACAGATACGCAGTATTTT
CDR3aa: CASSRSTDTQYF
j_gene: TRBJ2-3
d_gene: NA
v_gene: TRBV27
len: 12
abundance: NA

CDR3nt: TGTGCCACCAGAGACGGAGGGGACTCTGAAGCTTTCTTT
CDR3aa: CATRDGGDSEAFF
j_gene: TRBJ1-1
d_gene: NA
v_gene: TRBV24-1
len: 13
abundance: NA

CDR3nt: TGTGCCAGCTCATCTCGGACGGCCCCTTCCTACGAGCAGTACTTC
CDR3aa: CASSSRTAPSYEQYF
j_gene: TRBJ2-7
d_gene: NA
v_gene: TRBV18
len: 15
abundance: NA

CDR3nt: TGCGCCAGCAGCTTACTACAAGTGAACACTGAAGCTTTCTTT
CDR3aa: CASSLLQVNTEAFF
j_gene: TRBJ1-1
d_gene: NA
v_gene: TRBV5-1
len: 14
abundance: NA

CDR3nt: TGTGCCAGCAGCCCATCGACAGGGAAGGGGGAGCAGTACTTC
CDR3aa: CASSPSTGKGEQYF
j_gene: TRBJ2-7
d_gene: TRBD1
v_gene: TRBV5-4
len: 14
abundance: NA

CDR3nt: TGTGCCAGCAGTGACAGCCCACCATCTGGAAACACCATATATTTT
CDR3aa: CASSDSPPSGNTIYF
j_gene: TRBJ1-3
d_gene: NA
v_gene: TRBV6-6
len: 15
abundance: NA

CDR3nt: TGTGCCAGCAGCTTGGCCCTGGGGGTGGGAATGAACACTGAAGCTTTCTTT
CDR3aa: CASSLALGVGMNTEAFF
j_gene: TRBJ1-1
d_gene: NA
v_gene: TRBV5-4
len: 17
abundance: NA

CDR3nt: TGTGCCAGCAGCGTAGGTGGGAGCGCGGCTAACTATGGCTACACCTTC
CDR3aa: CASSVGGSAANYGYTF
j_gene: TRBJ1-2
d_gene: NA
v_gene: TRBV9
len: 16
abundance: NA

CDR3nt: TGTGCCAGTAGTATAGACGGTTTTGACAGGGCGACCACAGATACGCAGTATTTT
CDR3aa: CASSIDGFDRATTDTQYF
j_gene: TRBJ2-3
d_gene: TRBD1
v_gene: TRBV19
len: 18
abundance: NA

CDR3nt: TGTGCCAGCAGCCCCTATTCCCCGGCTCAACGAAACACCATATATTTT
CDR3aa: CASSPYSPAQRNTIYF
j_gene: TRBJ1-3
d_gene: NA
v_gene: TRBV9
len: 16
abundance: NA

CDR3nt: TGCGCCAGCAGCCTTGGGACGGTCAATCAGCCCCAGCATTTT
CDR3aa: CASSLGTVNQPQHF
j_gene: TRBJ1-5
d_gene: NA
v_gene: TRBV4-1
len: 14
abundance: NA

CDR3nt: TGTGCCAGCAGCTCTCTTGGGGGGGAGCTGTTTTTT
CDR3aa: CASSSLGGELFF
j_gene: TRBJ2-2
d_gene: NA
v_gene: TRBV11-3
len: 12
abundance: once

CDR3nt: TGTGCCAGCTCTCCTTTGGGGGCAGGTGAAGCTTTCTTT
CDR3aa: CASSPLGAGEAFF
j_gene: TRBJ1-1
d_gene: NA
v_gene: TRBV18
len: 13
abundance: NA

CDR3nt: TGTGCCAGCAGCCCGGGACGGACCCCCGGGGGAAAACTGTTTTTT
CDR3aa: CASSPGRTPGGKLFF
j_gene: TRBJ1-4
d_gene: NA
v_gene: TRBV11-2
len: 15
abundance: NA

CDR3nt: TGTGCCAGCAGCGAGGCAGACAGGGGAGCCTATGGCTACACCTTC
CDR3aa: CASSEADRGAYGYTF
j_gene: TRBJ1-2
d_gene: TRBD1
v_gene: TRBV9
len: 15
abundance: NA

CDR3nt: TGTGCCAGCAGCCCCGCCAGGGGGGCCAACGTCCTGACTTTC
CDR3aa: CASSPARGANVLTF
j_gene: TRBJ2-6
d_gene: NA
v_gene: TRBV5-4
len: 14
abundance: NA

CDR3nt: TGTGCCAGCTCACCCACAAACGCAGAGGATTCACCCCTCCACTTT
CDR3aa: CASSPTNAEDSPLHF
j_gene: TRBJ1-6
d_gene: NA
v_gene: TRBV18
len: 15
abundance: NA

CDR3nt: TGTGCCTGGAGTGTACCGAGACAGCTCAATCAGCCCCAGCATTTT
CDR3aa: CAWSVPRQLNQPQHF
j_gene: TRBJ1-5
d_gene: NA
v_gene: TRBV30
len: 15
abundance: NA

CDR3nt: TGTGCCAGCAGCTTAGTACTAGCGGGGGCCCAGACTTTCAATGAGCAGTTCTTC
CDR3aa: CASSLVLAGAQTFNEQFF
j_gene: TRBJ2-1
d_gene: TRBD2
v_gene: TRBV13
len: 18
abundance: NA

CDR3nt: TGTGCCAGCAGTCTTGGGCAGGAACAGCCCCAGCATTTT
CDR3aa: CASSLGQEQPQHF
j_gene: TRBJ1-5
d_gene: NA
v_gene: TRBV6-2/TRBV6-3
len: 13
abundance: NA

CDR3nt: TGTGCCAACCAAGCGGGAGGGTGGCAAGAGACCCAGTACTTC
CDR3aa: CANQAGGWQETQYF
j_gene: TRBJ2-5
d_gene: TRBD2
v_gene: TRBV2
len: 14
abundance: NA

CDR3nt: TGTGCCAGCAGCTTAGTATTTCCAGGGGGAAATGAGCAGTTCTTC
CDR3aa: CASSLVFPGGNEQFF
j_gene: TRBJ2-1
d_gene: TRBD1
v_gene: TRBV7-2
len: 15
abundance: NA

CDR3nt: TGTGCCAGCTCCAGGGATCTGCGCCAAGAGACCCAGTACTTC
CDR3aa: CASSRDLRQETQYF
j_gene: TRBJ2-5
d_gene: NA
v_gene: TRBV3-1/TRBV3-2
len: 14
abundance: NA

CDR3nt: TGTGCCAGCAGTGACGGTTGGCACCTTAGCAATCAGCCCCAGCATTTT
CDR3aa: CASSDGWHLSNQPQHF
j_gene: TRBJ1-5
d_gene: NA
v_gene: TRBV6-1
len: 16
abundance: NA

CDR3nt: TGTGCCAGCAGCTTTTCCGGGACAGGGGGCCCCGGGAACACTGAAGCTTTCTTT
CDR3aa: CASSFSGTGGPGNTEAFF
j_gene: TRBJ1-1
d_gene: TRBD1
v_gene: TRBV7-9
len: 18
abundance: NA

CDR3nt: TGTGCCAGCAGCCGCCAGTACTCTGGGGCCAACGTCCTGACTTTC
CDR3aa: CASSRQYSGANVLTF
j_gene: TRBJ2-6
d_gene: NA
v_gene: TRBV5-5
len: 15
abundance: NA

CDR3nt: TGTGCCAGCAGCCCCAGGGGTTACAACACTGAAGCTTTCTTT
CDR3aa: CASSPRGYNTEAFF
j_gene: TRBJ1-1
d_gene: NA
v_gene: TRBV2
len: 14
abundance: NA

CDR3nt: TGCGCCAGCAGCCAACCAGGACAGGGTGGCAACGAGCAGTACTTC
CDR3aa: CASSQPGQGGNEQYF
j_gene: TRBJ2-7
d_gene: TRBD1
v_gene: TRBV4-1
len: 15
abundance: NA

CDR3nt: TGTGCCAGCAGTCCTAGGGCGCGGGGGGAGCAGTTCTTC
CDR3aa: CASSPRARGEQFF
j_gene: TRBJ2-1
d_gene: TRBD2
v_gene: TRBV11-3
len: 13
abundance: NA

CDR3nt: TGTGCCAGCAGCTTAGCTGCAAAAACTAATGAAAAACTGTTTTTT
CDR3aa: CASSLAAKTNEKLFF
j_gene: TRBJ1-4
d_gene: NA
v_gene: TRBV7-9
len: 15
abundance: NA

CDR3nt: TGTGCCAGCTCCCCTACGTGGCGGGAGAGCACTGAAGCTTTCTTT
CDR3aa: CASSPTWRESTEAFF
j_gene: TRBJ1-1
d_gene: NA
v_gene: TRBV18
len: 15
abundance: NA

CDR3nt: TGTGCCAGCAGCCTGGGACAGCTCAATCAGCCCCAGCATTTT
CDR3aa: CASSLGQLNQPQHF
j_gene: TRBJ1-5
d_gene: TRBD1
v_gene: TRBV3-1/TRBV3-2
len: 14
abundance: NA

CDR3nt: TGTGCTAGTGGTTTATCCGGGTCCTACAATGAGCAGTTCTTC
CDR3aa: CASGLSGSYNEQFF
j_gene: TRBJ2-1
d_gene: NA
v_gene: TRBV12-5
len: 14
abundance: NA

CDR3nt: TGTGCCAGCTCGAACGGGGTCTATGGCTACACCTTC
CDR3aa: CASSNGVYGYTF
j_gene: TRBJ1-2
d_gene: NA
v_gene: TRBV27
len: 12
abundance: NA

CDR3nt: TGCGCCAGCAGACCACTCTCCGGGACTAGTGGGAGGGATACGCAGTATTTT
CDR3aa: CASRPLSGTSGRDTQYF
j_gene: TRBJ2-3
d_gene: TRBD2
v_gene: TRBV4-1
len: 17
abundance: NA

CDR3nt: TGTGCCAGCAGCTTAGAAGCAGGGTGGGGGAACAATGAGCAGTTCTTC
CDR3aa: CASSLEAGWGNNEQFF
j_gene: TRBJ2-1
d_gene: NA
v_gene: TRBV7-6
len: 16
abundance: NA

CDR3nt: TGCGCCAGCAGCCAAGATAGACAGAGCTCCTACAATGAGCAGTTCTTC
CDR3aa: CASSQDRQSSYNEQFF
j_gene: TRBJ2-1
d_gene: NA
v_gene: TRBV4-1
len: 16
abundance: NA

CDR3nt: TGTGCCAGCAGTTTCCGGGATTCAGCGGAGACCCAGTACTTC
CDR3aa: CASSFRDSAETQYF
j_gene: TRBJ2-5
d_gene: NA
v_gene: TRBV28
len: 14
abundance: NA